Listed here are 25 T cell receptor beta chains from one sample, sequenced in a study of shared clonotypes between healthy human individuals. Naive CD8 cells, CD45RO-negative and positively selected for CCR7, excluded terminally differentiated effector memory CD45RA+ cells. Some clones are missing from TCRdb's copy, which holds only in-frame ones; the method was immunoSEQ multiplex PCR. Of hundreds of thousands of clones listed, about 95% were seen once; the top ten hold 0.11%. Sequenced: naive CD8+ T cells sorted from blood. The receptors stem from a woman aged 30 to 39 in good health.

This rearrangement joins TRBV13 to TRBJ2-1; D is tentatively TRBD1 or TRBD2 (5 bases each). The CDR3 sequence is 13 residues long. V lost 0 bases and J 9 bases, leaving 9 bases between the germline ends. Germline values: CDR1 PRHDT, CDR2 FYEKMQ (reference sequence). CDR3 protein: CASSLGPGTEQFF. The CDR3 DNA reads TGTGCCAGCAGCTTAGGCCCAGGGACTGAGCAGTTCTTC.

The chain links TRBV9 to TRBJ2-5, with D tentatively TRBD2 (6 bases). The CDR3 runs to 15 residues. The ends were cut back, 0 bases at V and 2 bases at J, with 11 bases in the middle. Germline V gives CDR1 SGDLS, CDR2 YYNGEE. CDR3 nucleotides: TGTGCCAGCAGCGTAGCGGGCGGGGAGCAAGAGACCCAGTACTTC. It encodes CASSVAGGEQETQYF.

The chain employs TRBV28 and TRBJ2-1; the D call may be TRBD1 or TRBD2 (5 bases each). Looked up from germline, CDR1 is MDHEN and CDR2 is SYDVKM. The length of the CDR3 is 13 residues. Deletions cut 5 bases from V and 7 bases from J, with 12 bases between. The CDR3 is CASSAGTLNEQFF. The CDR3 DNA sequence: TGTGCCAGCAGTGCCGGGACCTTAAATGAGCAGTTCTTC.

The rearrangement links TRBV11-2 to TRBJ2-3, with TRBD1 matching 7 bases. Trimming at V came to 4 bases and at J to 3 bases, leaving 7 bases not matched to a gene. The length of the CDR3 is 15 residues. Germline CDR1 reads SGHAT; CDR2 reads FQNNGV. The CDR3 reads CASSSGPGQTDTQYF. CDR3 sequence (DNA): TGTGCCAGCAGCTCCGGCCCGGGACAGACAGATACGCAGTATTTT.

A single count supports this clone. The CDR3 nucleotides are TGTGCCAGTAGTATGGCCAGCCGGCAGCCCCAGCATTTT. This gives the protein CASSMASRQPQHF. The V gene is TRBV19, the J gene TRBJ1-5; D is unclear. V was trimmed by 3 bases and J by 7 bases, leaving 10 bases between them. The CDR3 length is 13 residues. CDR1 and CDR2 from the germline V gene are LNHDA and SQIVND (reference sequence).

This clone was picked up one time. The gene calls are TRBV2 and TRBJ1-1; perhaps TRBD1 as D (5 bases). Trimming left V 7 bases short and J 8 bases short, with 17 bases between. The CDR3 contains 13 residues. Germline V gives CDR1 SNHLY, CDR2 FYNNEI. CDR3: CASISGYQPEAFF. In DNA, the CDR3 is TGTGCCAGCATCTCAGGGTACCAACCCGAAGCTTTCTTT.

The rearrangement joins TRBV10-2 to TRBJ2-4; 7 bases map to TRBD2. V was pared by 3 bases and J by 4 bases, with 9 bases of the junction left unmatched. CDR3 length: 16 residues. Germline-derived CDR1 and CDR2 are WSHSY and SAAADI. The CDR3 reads CASSDLGEGLKNIQYF. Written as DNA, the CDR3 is TGCGCCAGCAGTGATCTAGGGGAGGGTCTAAAAAACATTCAGTACTTC.

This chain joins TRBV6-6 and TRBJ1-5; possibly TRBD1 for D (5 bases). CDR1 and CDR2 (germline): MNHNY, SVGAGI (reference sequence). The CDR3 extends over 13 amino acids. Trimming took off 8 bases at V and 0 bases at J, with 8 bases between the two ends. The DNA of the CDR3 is TGTGCCAGCCGGGGCAGTAGCAATCAGCCCCAGCATTTT. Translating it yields CASRGSSNQPQHF.

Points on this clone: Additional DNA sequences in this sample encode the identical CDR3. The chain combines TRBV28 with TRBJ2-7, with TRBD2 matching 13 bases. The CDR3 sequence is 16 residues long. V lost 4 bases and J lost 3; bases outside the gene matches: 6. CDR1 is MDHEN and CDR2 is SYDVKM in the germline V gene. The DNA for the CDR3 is TGTGCCAGCAGTTCGGGACTAGCGGGGCTGGGCTACGAGCAGTACTTC. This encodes CASSSGLAGLGYEQYF.

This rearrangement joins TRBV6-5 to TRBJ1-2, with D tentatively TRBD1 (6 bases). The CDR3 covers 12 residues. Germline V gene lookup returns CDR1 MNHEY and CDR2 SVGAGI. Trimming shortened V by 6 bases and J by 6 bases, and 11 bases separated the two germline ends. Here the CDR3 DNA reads TGTGCCAGCAGGATGCCAGGGGATGGCTACACCTTC. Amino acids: CASRMPGDGYTF.

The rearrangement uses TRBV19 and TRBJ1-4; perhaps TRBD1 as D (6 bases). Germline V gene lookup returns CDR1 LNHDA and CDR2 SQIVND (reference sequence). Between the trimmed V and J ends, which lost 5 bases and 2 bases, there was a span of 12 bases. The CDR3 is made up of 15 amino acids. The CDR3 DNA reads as TGTGCCAGTAGTGCCCAGGGGACGACTAATGAAAAACTGTTTTTT. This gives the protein CASSAQGTTNEKLFF.

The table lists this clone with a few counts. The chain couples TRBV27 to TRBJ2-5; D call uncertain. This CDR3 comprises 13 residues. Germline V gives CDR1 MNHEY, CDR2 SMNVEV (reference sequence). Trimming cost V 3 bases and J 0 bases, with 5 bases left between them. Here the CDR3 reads CASSFQYQETQYF. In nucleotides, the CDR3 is TGTGCCAGCAGTTTCCAGTACCAAGAGACCCAGTACTTC.

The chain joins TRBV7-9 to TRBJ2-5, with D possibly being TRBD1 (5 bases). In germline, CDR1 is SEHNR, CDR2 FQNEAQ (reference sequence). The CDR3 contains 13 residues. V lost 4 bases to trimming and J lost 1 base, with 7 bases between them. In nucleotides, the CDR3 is TGTGCCAGCAGCTCCAGGGTCCAAGAGACCCAGTACTTC. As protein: CASSSRVQETQYF. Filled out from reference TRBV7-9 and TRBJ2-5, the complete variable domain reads DTGVSQNPRHKITKRGQNVTFRCDPISEHNRLYWYRQTLGQGPEFLTYFQNEAQLEKSRLLSDRFSAERPKGSFSTLEIQRTEQGDSAMYLCASSSRVQETQYFGPGTRLLVL.

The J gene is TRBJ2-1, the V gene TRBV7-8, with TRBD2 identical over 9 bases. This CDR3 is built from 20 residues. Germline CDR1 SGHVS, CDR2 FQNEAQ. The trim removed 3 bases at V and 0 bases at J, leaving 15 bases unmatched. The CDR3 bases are TGTGCCAGCAGCTTGCAGGGGGGACTAGCCGACCTGAGCTCCTACAATGAGCAGTTCTTC. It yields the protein CASSLQGGLADLSSYNEQFF.

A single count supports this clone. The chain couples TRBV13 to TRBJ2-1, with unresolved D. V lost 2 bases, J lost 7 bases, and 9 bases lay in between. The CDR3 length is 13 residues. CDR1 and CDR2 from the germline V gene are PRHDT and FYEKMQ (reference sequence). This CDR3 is CASSLNLVNEQFF. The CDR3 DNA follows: TGTGCCAGCAGCTTAAATTTAGTAAATGAGCAGTTCTTC. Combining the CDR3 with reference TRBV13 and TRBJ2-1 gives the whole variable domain AAGVIQSPRHLIKEKRETATLKCYPIPRHDTVYWYQQGPGQDPQFLISFYEKMQSDKGSIPDRFSAQQFSDYHSELNMSSLELGDSALYFCASSLNLVNEQFFGPGTRLTVL.

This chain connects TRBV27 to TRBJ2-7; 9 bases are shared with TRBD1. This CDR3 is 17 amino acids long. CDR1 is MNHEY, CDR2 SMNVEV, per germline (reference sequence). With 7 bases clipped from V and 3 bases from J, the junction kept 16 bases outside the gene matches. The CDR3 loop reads CASTPSPGTGIYYEQYF. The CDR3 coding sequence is TGTGCCAGCACACCGTCCCCGGGGACAGGGATCTACTACGAGCAGTACTTC.

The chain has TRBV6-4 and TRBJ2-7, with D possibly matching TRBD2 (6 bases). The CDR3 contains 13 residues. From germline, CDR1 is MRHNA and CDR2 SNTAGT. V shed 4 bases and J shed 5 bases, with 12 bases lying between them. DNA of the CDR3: TGTGCCAGCAGTGGTGGGACTCCAGACGAGCAGTACTTC. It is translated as CASSGGTPDEQYF.

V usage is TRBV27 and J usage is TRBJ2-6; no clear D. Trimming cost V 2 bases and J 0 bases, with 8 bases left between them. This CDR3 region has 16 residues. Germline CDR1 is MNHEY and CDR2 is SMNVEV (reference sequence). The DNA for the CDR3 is TGTGCCAGCAGTTTACTGAAGGGCTCTGGGGCCAACGTCCTGACTTTC. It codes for CASSLLKGSGANVLTF.

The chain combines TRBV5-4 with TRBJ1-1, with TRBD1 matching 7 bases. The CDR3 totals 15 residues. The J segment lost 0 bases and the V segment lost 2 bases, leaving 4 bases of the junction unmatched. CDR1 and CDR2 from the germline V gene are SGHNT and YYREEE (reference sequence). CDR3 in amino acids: CASSFSGGLNTEAFF. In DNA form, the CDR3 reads TGTGCCAGCAGCTTTTCAGGGGGACTGAACACTGAAGCTTTCTTT.

The CDR3 sequence: CASSGREREGLGETQYF. CDR3 bases: TGTGCCAGCAGCGGGCGTGAGCGGGAGGGCTTAGGAGAGACCCAGTACTTC. J is TRBJ2-5 and V is TRBV7-9, with 10 bases aligning to TRBD2. This CDR3 is built from 17 residues. The J segment lost 4 bases and the V segment lost 5 bases, leaving 13 bases of the junction unmatched. The germline V gene encodes CDR1 SEHNR and CDR2 FQNEAQ (reference sequence).

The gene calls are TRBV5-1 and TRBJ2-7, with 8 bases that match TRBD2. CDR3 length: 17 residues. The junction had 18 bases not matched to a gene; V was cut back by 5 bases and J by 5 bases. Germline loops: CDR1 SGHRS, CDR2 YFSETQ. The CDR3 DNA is TGCGCCAGCAGGGAGGGGTGGGTAGACCCAGCGGGGGACGAGCAGTACTTC. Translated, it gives CASREGWVDPAGDEQYF.

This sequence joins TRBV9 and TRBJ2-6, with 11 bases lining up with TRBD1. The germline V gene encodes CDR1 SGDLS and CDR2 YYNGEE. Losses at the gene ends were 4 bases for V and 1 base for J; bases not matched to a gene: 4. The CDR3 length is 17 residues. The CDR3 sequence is CASSSRDRGSGANVLTF. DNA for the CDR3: TGTGCCAGCAGCTCCCGGGACAGGGGGTCTGGGGCCAACGTCCTGACTTTC. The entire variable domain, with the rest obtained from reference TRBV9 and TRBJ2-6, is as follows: DSGVTQTPKHLITATGQRVTLRCSPRSGDLSVYWYQQSLDQGLQFLIQYYNGEERAKGNILERFSAQQFPDLHSELNLSSLELGDSALYFCASSSRDRGSGANVLTFGAGSRLTVL.

In DNA, the CDR3 is TGTGCCAGCGCAGGACTTGTCTACGAGCAGTACTTC. It encodes CASAGLVYEQYF. V gene TRBV6-1 combines with J gene TRBJ2-7; D may be TRBD2 (5 bases). With 8 bases removed from V and 3 bases from J, the gap between germline ends came to 11 bases. There are 12 residues in the CDR3. Germline values: CDR1 MNHNS, CDR2 SASEGT.

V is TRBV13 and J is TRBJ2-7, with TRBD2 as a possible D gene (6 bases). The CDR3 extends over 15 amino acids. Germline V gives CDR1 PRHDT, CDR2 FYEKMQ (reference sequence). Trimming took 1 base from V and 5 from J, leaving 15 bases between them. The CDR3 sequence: CASSLEVGGNNEQYF. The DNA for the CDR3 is TGTGCCAGCAGCTTAGAAGTGGGAGGTAATAACGAGCAGTACTTC. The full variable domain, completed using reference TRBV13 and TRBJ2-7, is AAGVIQSPRHLIKEKRETATLKCYPIPRHDTVYWYQQGPGQDPQFLISFYEKMQSDKGSIPDRFSAQQFSDYHSELNMSSLELGDSALYFCASSLEVGGNNEQYFGPGTRLTVT.

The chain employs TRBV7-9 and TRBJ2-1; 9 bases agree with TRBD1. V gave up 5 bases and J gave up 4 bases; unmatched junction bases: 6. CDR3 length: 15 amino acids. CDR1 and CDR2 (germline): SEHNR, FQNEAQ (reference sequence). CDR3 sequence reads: CASSGQGKSYNEQFF. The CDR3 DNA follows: TGTGCCAGCAGCGGACAGGGGAAGAGTTACAATGAGCAGTTCTTC.